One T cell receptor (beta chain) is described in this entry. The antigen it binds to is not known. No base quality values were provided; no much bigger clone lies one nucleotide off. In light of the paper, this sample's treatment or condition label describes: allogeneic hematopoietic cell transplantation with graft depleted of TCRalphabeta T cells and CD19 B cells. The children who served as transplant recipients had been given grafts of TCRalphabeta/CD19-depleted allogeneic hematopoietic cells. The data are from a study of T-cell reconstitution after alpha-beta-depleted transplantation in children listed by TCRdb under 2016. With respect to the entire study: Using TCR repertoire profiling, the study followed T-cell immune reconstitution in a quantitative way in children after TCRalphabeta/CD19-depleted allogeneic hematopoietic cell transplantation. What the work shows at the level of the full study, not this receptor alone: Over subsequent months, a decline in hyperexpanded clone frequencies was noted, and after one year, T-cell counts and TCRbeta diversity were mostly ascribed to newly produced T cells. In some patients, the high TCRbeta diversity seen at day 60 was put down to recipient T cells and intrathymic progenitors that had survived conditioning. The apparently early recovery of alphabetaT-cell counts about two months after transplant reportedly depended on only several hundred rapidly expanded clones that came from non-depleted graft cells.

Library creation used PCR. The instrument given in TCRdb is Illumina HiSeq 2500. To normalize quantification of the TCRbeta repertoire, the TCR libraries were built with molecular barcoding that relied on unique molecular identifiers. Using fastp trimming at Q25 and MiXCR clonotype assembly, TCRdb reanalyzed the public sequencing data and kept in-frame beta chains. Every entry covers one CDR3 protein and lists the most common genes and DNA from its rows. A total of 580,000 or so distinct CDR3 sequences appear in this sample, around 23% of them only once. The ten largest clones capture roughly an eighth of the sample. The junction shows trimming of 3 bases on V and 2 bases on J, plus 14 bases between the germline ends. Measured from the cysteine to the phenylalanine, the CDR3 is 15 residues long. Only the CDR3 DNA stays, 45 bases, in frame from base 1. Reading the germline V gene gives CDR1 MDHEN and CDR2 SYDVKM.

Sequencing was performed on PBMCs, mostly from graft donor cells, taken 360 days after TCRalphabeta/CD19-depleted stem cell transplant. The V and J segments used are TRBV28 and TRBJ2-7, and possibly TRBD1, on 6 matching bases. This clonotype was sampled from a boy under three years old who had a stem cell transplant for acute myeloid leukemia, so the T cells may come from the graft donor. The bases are TGTGCCAGCAGTTTCCTCCGGACAGTCCCCTACGAGCAGTACTTC. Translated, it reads CASSFLRTVPYEQYF.